What follows are 29 T cell receptor beta chains derived from one specimen sequenced in a study of cytomegalovirus exposure and HLA in healthy donors (dated 2017 in TCRdb). Library preparation used the immunoSEQ multiplex PCR assay. For the multiplex PCR, a mixture combining 60 forward primers for TCR Vbeta segments and 13 reverse primers for TCR Jbeta segments was used. TCRdb took over this immuneACCESS table, retaining in-frame rearrangements with V and J assigned. Such tables are incomplete; in checked studies, under half of the missing clones stem from an unresolved V gene, and the remainder is unexplained. Recorded for this sample are around 300,000 clones; roughly 89% of them occurred a single time. The top ten constitute roughly 2.3% of the sample. Source material: PBMCs. The receptors here all came from a woman younger than 30 in good health and CMV-seronegative.

V gene TRBV27 combines with J gene TRBJ1-5, with 7 bases fitting TRBD1. This CDR3 is 14 amino acids long. Germline CDR1 and CDR2: MNHEY and SMNVEV (reference sequence). V gave up 5 bases and J gave up 4 bases; unmatched junction bases: 5. The CDR3 nucleotides read TGTGCCAGCAGTAAGGGACAGCTTAATCAGCCCCAGCATTTT. This codes for CASSKGQLNQPQHF.

This rearrangement joins TRBV6-4 to TRBJ1-1; a weak D match, TRBD1 (5 bases). Trimming took off 3 bases at V and 4 bases at J, with 12 bases between the two ends. The germline CDR1 and CDR2 sequences are MRHNA and SNTAGT. This CDR3 is built from 14 residues. The CDR3 reads CASSENRGPTEAFF. In DNA, the CDR3 is TGTGCCAGCAGTGAGAATAGGGGTCCCACTGAAGCTTTCTTT.

The chain couples TRBV28 to TRBJ1-2, with 8 bases matching TRBD1. This CDR3 spans 15 amino acids. Trimming at V came to 6 bases and at J to 1 base, leaving 7 bases not matched to a gene. Germline loops: CDR1 MDHEN, CDR2 SYDVKM. The DNA of the CDR3 is TGTGCCAGCAGGCCTGACAGGGGCCATAACTATGGCTACACCTTC. Translating gives CASRPDRGHNYGYTF.

This clone occurred once. The V gene is TRBV9, the J gene TRBJ2-7; the D gene is possibly TRBD1 (5 bases). CDR1 and CDR2 from the germline V gene are SGDLS and YYNGEE. V was shortened by 0 bases and J by 2 bases, with 12 bases between the two germline ends. The CDR3 consists of 15 residues. The CDR3 spells CASSVGLGVTYEQYF. CDR3 in DNA: TGTGCCAGCAGCGTAGGTCTAGGGGTTACCTACGAGCAGTACTTC.

V and J are TRBV5-8 and TRBJ1-2, with D possibly matching TRBD1 (6 bases). There are 15 residues in the CDR3. Germline V gene data show CDR1 as SGHTS and CDR2 as YDEGEE. Trimming left V 1 base short and J 6 bases short, with 16 bases between. The CDR3 DNA reads TGTGCCAGCAGCTTGACCGGACAGCTCCAGGATGGCTACACCTTC. As protein: CASSLTGQLQDGYTF.

CDR3 DNA sequence: TGTGCCAGCAGCCGGACTAGCGGGCACAATGAGCAGTTCTTC. This encodes CASSRTSGHNEQFF. The gene calls are TRBV11-3 and TRBJ2-1; TRBD2 agrees at 11 bases. Unmatched junction bases numbered 2, after V lost 5 bases and J lost 5 bases. CDR1 is SGHNT and CDR2 is YENEEA in the germline V gene. This CDR3 contains 14 residues.

The rearrangement uses TRBV15 and TRBJ1-3; the match to TRBD1 covers 8 bases. The CDR3 length is 14 residues. After removal of 1 base from V and 4 bases from J, the junction contained 0 bases not matched to a gene. Germline V gene data show CDR1 as LNHNV and CDR2 as YYDKDF (reference sequence). The CDR3 region has the DNA TGTGCCACCAGCAGAGGGACAGGGGGAAACACCATATATTTT. This translates into CATSRGTGGNTIYF.

The chain has TRBV15 and TRBJ2-5; tentatively, D is TRBD2 (6 bases). The better agreement between TRBJ2-7 and the DNA end casts doubt on the J call. This CDR3 contains 14 residues. The V gene's germline CDR1 is LNHNV and CDR2 YYDKDF (reference sequence). The CDR3 here is CATSSEGTRYEQYF. The CDR3 DNA sequence: TGTGCCACCAGCAGCGAAGGGACTCGGTACGAGCAGTACTTC.

The chain joins TRBV28 to TRBJ1-2; 9 positions agree with TRBD1. V was pared by 4 bases and J by 4 bases, with 4 bases of the junction left unmatched. The germline V gene encodes CDR1 MDHEN and CDR2 SYDVKM. This CDR3 contains 14 residues. DNA for the CDR3: TGTGCCAGCAGTTCCGGGACAGGGACCTATGGCTACACCTTC. This encodes CASSSGTGTYGYTF.

The V call is TRBV2, the J call TRBJ1-2; 12 bases map to TRBD1. The CDR3 is 14 residues long. Losses at the gene ends were 6 bases for V and 8 bases for J; bases not matched to a gene: 7. Germline CDR1 SNHLY, CDR2 FYNNEI. Written as DNA, the CDR3 is TGTGCCAGCAGGACGGGACAGGGGGCGCGAGGCTACACCTTC. Translation gives CASRTGQGARGYTF. Using reference TRBV2 and TRBJ1-2 for the parts outside the CDR3, the full variable domain is EPEVTQTPSHQVTQMGQEVILRCVPISNHLYFYWYRQILGQKVEFLVSFYNNEISEKSEIFDDQFSVERPDGSNFTLKIRSTKLEDSAMYFCASRTGQGARGYTFGSGTRLTVV.

This sequence joins TRBV28 and TRBJ2-1; 7 bases map to TRBD1. V shed 8 bases, J shed 1 base, and the junction held 5 bases outside the gene matches. The CDR3 has 14 residues. The germline V gene has CDR1 MDHEN and CDR2 SYDVKM. The CDR3 DNA reads TGTGCCAGCCGAACAGGGGCGTCCTACAATGAGCAGTTCTTC. Amino acids: CASRTGASYNEQFF.

Of note for this clone: Additional DNA sequences in this sample encode the identical CDR3. The chain recombines TRBV6-5 with TRBJ2-7; 7 nucleotides agree with TRBD1. Looked up from germline, CDR1 is MNHEY and CDR2 is SVGAGI. The CDR3 consists of 14 residues. J was trimmed by 3 bases and V by 6 bases; bases with no gene match: 8. The CDR3 is CASSSRTGLYEQYF. DNA for the CDR3: TGTGCCAGCAGCTCGCGGACAGGCCTCTACGAGCAGTACTTC.

This chain joins TRBV2 and TRBJ1-4; D might be TRBD1 (6 bases). Germline CDR1 is SNHLY and CDR2 is FYNNEI. The V end lost 6 bases, the J end lost 7 bases, and 15 bases lay between the germline ends. The CDR3 is made up of 14 amino acids. The DNA of the CDR3 is TGTGCCAGCAGACCCACGACAGGAAGTGAAAAACTGTTTTTT. Translated, it gives CASRPTTGSEKLFF. The variable domain in full, completed from reference TRBV2 and TRBJ1-4, reads EPEVTQTPSHQVTQMGQEVILRCVPISNHLYFYWYRQILGQKVEFLVSFYNNEISEKSEIFDDQFSVERPDGSNFTLKIRSTKLEDSAMYFCASRPTTGSEKLFFGSGTQLSVL.

The chain employs TRBV19 and TRBJ2-5; a weak D match, TRBD1 (6 bases). The J call may be mistaken, given a closer DNA end match to TRBJ2-7. The CDR3 runs 12 residues. The germline V gene has CDR1 LNHDA and CDR2 SQIVND (reference sequence). The CDR3 reads CASAQGPYEQYF. The CDR3 DNA reads TGTGCCAGTGCCCAGGGGCCCTACGAGCAGTACTTC.

CDR3 in DNA: TGTGCCAGCAGTGAAGCCTGGCCAGGGGACTATGGCTACACCTTC. Its translation is CASSEAWPGDYGYTF. V gene TRBV2 combines with J gene TRBJ1-2; weak D call: TRBD1 (6 bases). This CDR3 spans 15 amino acids. CDR1 and CDR2 from the germline V gene are SNHLY and FYNNEI. Trimming shortened V by 0 bases and J by 3 bases, and 11 bases separated the two germline ends.

V usage is TRBV25-1 and J usage is TRBJ1-1, with D unclear. Trimming took off 0 bases at V and 2 bases at J, with 4 bases between the two ends. CDR3 length: 13 residues. Germline V CDR1 and CDR2: MGHDK, SYGVNS. The DNA of the CDR3 is TGTGCCAGCAGTGAATACTACAACACTGAAGCTTTCTTT. This codes for CASSEYYNTEAFF. The full variable domain, in which reference TRBV25-1 and TRBJ1-1 provide the parts outside the CDR3, is EADIYQTPRYLVIGTGKKITLECSQTMGHDKMYWYQQDPGMELHLIHYSYGVNSTEKGDLSSESTVSRIRTEHFPLTLESARPSHTSQYLCASSEYYNTEAFFGQGTRLTVV.

This chain uses TRBV7-8 with TRBJ2-7; a weak D match, TRBD1 (6 bases). The germline gives CDR1 SGHVS, CDR2 FQNEAQ. The ends were cut back, 1 base at V and 6 bases at J, with 10 bases in the middle. This CDR3 region has 13 residues. The CDR3: CASSLGGGGEQYF. CDR3 nucleotides: TGTGCCAGCAGCTTAGGTGGGGGCGGCGAGCAGTACTTC.

V is TRBV19 and J is TRBJ1-2, with 8 positions matching TRBD1. The germline V gene encodes CDR1 LNHDA and CDR2 SQIVND (reference sequence). The CDR3 extends over 14 amino acids. V was pared by 4 bases and J by 2 bases, with 3 bases of the junction left unmatched. The CDR3 here is CASSTRDRNYGYTF. CDR3 bases: TGTGCCAGTAGTACCAGGGACAGGAACTATGGCTACACCTTC. Variable domain in full (rest from reference TRBV19 and TRBJ1-2): DGGITQSPKYLFRKEGQNVTLSCEQNLNHDAMYWYRQDPGQGLRLIYYSQIVNDFQKGDIAEGYSVSREKKESFPLTVTSAQKNPTAFYLCASSTRDRNYGYTFGSGTRLTVV.

This chain connects TRBV19 to TRBJ1-2, with D maybe TRBD1 (6 bases). Trimming shortened V by 3 bases and J by 3 bases, and 11 bases separated the two germline ends. CDR3 length: 14 amino acids. Germline-derived CDR1 and CDR2 are LNHDA and SQIVND (reference sequence). The CDR3 loop is CASSIRQADYGYTF. The CDR3 bases are TGTGCCAGTAGTATCCGACAGGCGGACTATGGCTACACCTTC.

V is TRBV5-6 and J is TRBJ2-3, with D tentatively TRBD2 (6 bases). CDR1 is SGHDT and CDR2 is YYEEEE in the germline V gene. The CDR3 has 14 amino acids. Trimming stripped 2 bases from V and 5 bases from J, with 12 bases between. Here the CDR3 reads CASSLFRAGDTQYF. The CDR3 DNA reads as TGTGCCAGCAGCTTATTCCGAGCGGGAGATACGCAGTATTTT. The variable domain in full, completed from reference TRBV5-6 and TRBJ2-3, reads DAGVTQSPTHLIKTRGQQVTLRCSPKSGHDTVSWYQQALGQGPQFIFQYYEEEERQRGNFPDRFSGHQFPNYSSELNVNALLLGDSALYLCASSLFRAGDTQYFGPGTRLTVL.

This clone was picked up a small number of times. The CDR3 DNA sequence: TGTGCCAGCACCCTGGCACAGGGTAGCTCCTACGAGCAGTACTTC. It specifies CASTLAQGSSYEQYF. The genes are TRBV6-1 and TRBJ2-7; D is possibly TRBD1 (6 bases). This CDR3 has 15 residues. Germline CDR1 MNHNS, CDR2 SASEGT. Trimming cost V 7 bases and J 0 bases, with 16 bases left between them.

The rearrangement joins TRBV7-8 to TRBJ2-7, with TRBD2 matching over 7 bases. Germline V CDR1 and CDR2: SGHVS, FQNEAQ. This CDR3 has 15 residues. Germline trimming cut 2 bases from V and 0 bases from J; bases unmatched to any gene: 4. The CDR3 nucleotides are TGTGCCAGCAGCTTAAAGGGAGGGCCCTCCTACGAGCAGTACTTC. Amino acid sequence: CASSLKGGPSYEQYF.

Remarks on this clone: At one of its ends the junction is not consistent with the germline gene, which may arise from a read error. This chain joins TRBV7-9 and TRBJ1-2, with a tentative D call TRBD1 (5 bases). This CDR3 is built from 14 residues. CDR1 and CDR2 (germline): SEHNR, FQNEAQ (reference sequence). The CDR3 DNA reads TGTTCCAGCAGCTTCCCACTTCAGGGATATGGCTACACCTTC. The encoded protein is CSSSFPLQGYGYTF.

The V call is TRBV7-3, the J call TRBJ1-2, with 7 bases lining up with TRBD1. V shed 5 bases, J shed 3 bases, and the junction held 6 bases outside the gene matches. The CDR3 covers 14 residues. Germline V CDR1 and CDR2: SGHTA, FQGTGA. The CDR3 spells CASSPTGTDYGYTF. The DNA for the CDR3 is TGTGCCAGCAGCCCGACAGGGACCGACTATGGCTACACCTTC.

The chain carries TRBV28 and TRBJ1-4; D might be TRBD1 (6 bases). The V gene's germline CDR1 is MDHEN and CDR2 SYDVKM. This CDR3 contains 17 residues. Trimming took off 7 bases at V and 2 bases at J, with 20 bases between the two ends. The CDR3 loop reads CASTPDSSQRTNEKLFF. DNA for the CDR3: TGTGCCAGCACTCCGGACAGCTCCCAAAGGACTAATGAAAAACTGTTTTTT.

This chain uses TRBV5-1 with TRBJ1-2; possibly TRBD1 for D (5 bases). Germline CDR1 SGHRS, CDR2 YFSETQ. Between the trimmed V and J ends, which lost 4 bases and 5 bases, there was a span of 12 bases. The CDR3 loop spans 13 amino acids. The CDR3 DNA reads TGCGCCAGCAGCACTACAGGAAATTATGGCTACACCTTC. Its translation: CASSTTGNYGYTF.

The V gene is TRBV2, the J gene TRBJ1-2; 9 nucleotides align to TRBD1. CDR1 and CDR2 (germline): SNHLY, FYNNEI. This CDR3 comprises 15 residues. V shed 8 bases and J 4 bases; nucleotides not matched to a gene: 11. CDR3 sequence (DNA): TGTGCCAGCCCCTCGACCGGGACAGGGTTCTATGGCTACACCTTC. Translated, it gives CASPSTGTGFYGYTF.

This chain uses TRBV15 with TRBJ2-3, with D possibly TRBD1 on 6 matching bases. Trimming stripped 1 base from V and 0 bases from J, with 17 bases between. This CDR3 is 18 amino acids long. Germline values: CDR1 LNHNV, CDR2 YYDKDF (reference sequence). CDR3 amino acids: CATSRVRGTEQSTDTQYF. DNA of the CDR3: TGTGCCACCAGCAGAGTTAGGGGGACGGAACAAAGCACAGATACGCAGTATTTT. Supplemented by reference TRBV15 and TRBJ2-3, the full variable domain reads DAMVIQNPRYQVTQFGKPVTLSCSQTLNHNVMYWYQQKSSQAPKLLFHYYDKDFNNEADTPDNFQSRRPNTSFCFLDIRSPGLGDTAMYLCATSRVRGTEQSTDTQYFGPGTRLTVL.

The chain joins TRBV20-1 to TRBJ1-2, with D possibly being TRBD1 (6 bases). The CDR3 is 9 amino acids. CDR1 is DFQATT and CDR2 is SNEGSKA in the germline V gene (reference sequence). The CDR3 bases are TGCAGGGGGGGGGCTGGCTACACCTTC. This sequence encodes CRGGAGYTF.